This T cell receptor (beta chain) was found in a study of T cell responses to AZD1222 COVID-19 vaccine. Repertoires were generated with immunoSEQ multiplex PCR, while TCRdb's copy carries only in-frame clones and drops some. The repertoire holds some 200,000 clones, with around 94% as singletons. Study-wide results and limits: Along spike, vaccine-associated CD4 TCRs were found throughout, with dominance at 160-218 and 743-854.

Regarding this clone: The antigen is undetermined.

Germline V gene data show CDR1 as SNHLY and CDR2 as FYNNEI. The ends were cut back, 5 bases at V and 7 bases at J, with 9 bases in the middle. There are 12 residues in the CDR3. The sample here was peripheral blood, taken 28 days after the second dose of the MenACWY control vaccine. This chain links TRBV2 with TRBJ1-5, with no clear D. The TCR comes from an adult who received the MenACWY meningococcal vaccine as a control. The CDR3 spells CASSFGVQPQHF. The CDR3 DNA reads TGTGCCAGCAGTTTTGGGGTCCAGCCCCAGCATTTT.